The 21 T cell receptor beta chains in this list originate from one sample, sequenced in a study of CD8+ T cells in alopecia areata. Reverse transcribed after extraction, RNA yielded cDNA as the sequencing template. Libraries were prepared by immunoSEQ multiplex PCR; TCRdb keeps only in-frame clonotypes and omits some of them. This repertoire shows approximately 210,000 clones, roughly 60% found once; its top ten account for just over 1%. The treatment is: oral pan-JAK inhibitor, 5-10 mg twice daily. The specimen comprised CD4+ T cells sorted from blood, sampled at week 24, from a patient treated with tofacitinib. These receptors all come from a human donor with alopecia areata.

The CDR3 DNA reads as TGCGCCAGCAGTCCGGACAGGGGGCAAGGGAACACTGAAGCTTTCTTT. Its translation is CASSPDRGQGNTEAFF. This chain connects TRBV23-1 to TRBJ1-1; 11 bases agree with TRBD1. TRBV23-1 is assigned to the ORF class and has an uncertain function. Trimming cost V 4 bases and J 1 base; bases outside gene matches: 5. This CDR3 has 16 residues.

J is TRBJ2-7 and V is TRBV12-5; D is possibly TRBD2 (6 bases). V lost 4 bases and J 8 bases, leaving 15 bases between the germline ends. This CDR3 region has 13 residues. In germline, CDR1 is LGHNT, CDR2 FRNRAP. The CDR3 sequence is CASGSRGLSKQYF. The CDR3 DNA reads TGTGCTAGTGGTTCCCGGGGACTTTCCAAGCAGTACTTC. The complete variable domain, with remaining parts taken from reference TRBV12-5 and TRBJ2-7, reads DARVTQTPRHKVTEMGQEVTMRCQPILGHNTVFWYRQTMMQGLELLAYFRNRAPLDDSGMPKDRFSAEMPDATLATLKIQPSEPRDSAVYFCASGSRGLSKQYFGPGTRLTVT.

The chain joins TRBV7-2 to TRBJ2-7; 9 nucleotides align to TRBD1. V was clipped by 5 bases and J by 3 bases; unmatched bases: 8. Germline loops: CDR1 SGHTA, CDR2 FQGNSA. The CDR3 length is 15 residues. CDR3 in amino acids: CASSLTQGAVYEQYF. The CDR3 DNA reads TGTGCCAGCAGCCTAACACAGGGGGCGGTCTACGAGCAGTACTTC.

This rearrangement joins TRBV29-1 to TRBJ2-3; D call uncertain. V was shortened by 6 bases and J by 6 bases, with 10 bases between the two germline ends. This CDR3 is 11 amino acids long. Germline CDR1 is SQVTM and CDR2 is ANQGSEA. The CDR3 protein is CSVATPDTQYF. CDR3 coding DNA: TGCAGCGTCGCCACCCCCGATACGCAGTATTTT.

This chain links TRBV13 with TRBJ2-7, with D possibly being TRBD1 (6 bases). Germline V gene sequence: CDR1 PRHDT, CDR2 FYEKMQ (reference sequence). The CDR3 covers 13 residues. Trimming removed 6 bases at V and 2 bases at J, with 11 bases between. The CDR3 coding sequence is TGTGCCAGCAGGCCATGGACAGCCTACGAGCAGTACTTC. Amino acids: CASRPWTAYEQYF.

V is TRBV30 and J is TRBJ1-1; D is undetermined. The V end was cut by 2 bases, the J end by 5 bases, with 9 bases between. Germline lookup yields CDR1 GTSNPN and CDR2 SVGIG (reference sequence). The CDR3 spans 12 residues. CDR3 loop: CAWSLAWTEAFF. The CDR3 DNA reads TGTGCCTGGAGTCTTGCCTGGACTGAAGCTTTCTTT.

This clone has more than one count but fewer than ten. The genes are TRBV2 and TRBJ2-5; a possible D gene is TRBD2 (5 bases). This CDR3 contains 14 residues. Germline CDR1 is SNHLY and CDR2 is FYNNEI. The V gene lost 5 bases and the J gene lost 2 bases, with 12 bases spanning the gap. CDR3 in amino acids: CASSLDSKQETQYF. CDR3 sequence (DNA): TGTGCCAGCAGTCTGGACTCGAAACAAGAGACCCAGTACTTC. Supplemented by reference TRBV2 and TRBJ2-5, the full variable domain reads EPEVTQTPSHQVTQMGQEVILRCVPISNHLYFYWYRQILGQKVEFLVSFYNNEISEKSEIFDDQFSVERPDGSNFTLKIRSTKLEDSAMYFCASSLDSKQETQYFGPGTRLLVL.

This clone was detected a few times. This rearrangement joins TRBV4-1 to TRBJ2-2; D not resolved. V lost 1 base and J lost 4, with 7 bases in between. The CDR3 length is 14 residues. Germline lookup yields CDR1 MGHRA and CDR2 YSYEKL. The CDR3 loop is CASSQVQTTGELFF. Here the CDR3 DNA reads TGCGCCAGCAGCCAAGTACAGACCACCGGGGAGCTGTTTTTT.

This chain links TRBV9 with TRBJ1-1, with D hard to call. Trimming took off 0 bases at V and 0 bases at J, with 3 bases between the two ends. The CDR3 spans 13 residues. Germline assignment: CDR1 SGDLS and CDR2 YYNGEE. The CDR3 loop reads CASSVVMNTEAFF. CDR3 coding DNA: TGTGCCAGCAGCGTAGTTATGAACACTGAAGCTTTCTTT.

J is TRBJ1-1 and V is TRBV30; 10 positions match TRBD1. Unmatched junction bases numbered 3, after V lost 3 bases and J lost 5 bases. The CDR3 covers 13 residues. CDR1 and CDR2 from the germline V gene are GTSNPN and SVGIG (reference sequence). CDR3 sequence: CAWSRTGGTEAFF. DNA of the CDR3: TGTGCCTGGAGCCGGACAGGGGGTACTGAAGCTTTCTTT.

A few counts support this clone. The CDR3 reads CASSRPGQLSNNEQFF. The CDR3 DNA is TGTGCCAGCAGCCGCCCGGGACAATTGTCTAACAATGAGCAGTTCTTC. The V gene is TRBV14, the J gene TRBJ2-1; TRBD1 might be the D (6 bases). Between the trimmed V and J ends, which lost 4 bases and 5 bases, there was a span of 18 bases. The CDR3 has 16 amino acids. Germline CDR1 and CDR2: SGHDN and FVKESK.

As regards this clone: This specimen includes other DNA sequences encoding the same CDR3. V usage is TRBV7-2 and J usage is TRBJ2-2; no firm D call. V was clipped by 0 bases and J by 6 bases, with 5 bases between them. This CDR3 spans 13 amino acids. Germline-derived CDR1 and CDR2 are SGHTA and FQGNSA. DNA of the CDR3: TGTGCCAGCAGCTTAGCTATGGCCGGGGAGCTGTTTTTT. Translation: CASSLAMAGELFF.

The rearrangement joins TRBV7-3 to TRBJ2-3; 7 bases match TRBD2. The germline CDR1 and CDR2 sequences are SGHTA and FQGTGA. The CDR3 consists of 15 residues. V shed 2 bases and J 2 bases; nucleotides not matched to a gene: 4. The DNA of the CDR3 is TGTGCCAGCAGCTTAGCGGGGGAGAACACAGATACGCAGTATTTT. It encodes CASSLAGENTDTQYF.

This clone is a singleton in its sample. The chain carries TRBV18 and TRBJ1-5; D is possibly TRBD1 (5 bases). Germline V gives CDR1 KGHSH, CDR2 LQKENI. Trimming removed 3 bases at V and 5 bases at J, with 14 bases between. The CDR3 has 15 amino acids. CDR3 region: CASSPNRGGDQPQHF. The CDR3 DNA reads as TGTGCCAGCTCACCCAATAGGGGAGGAGATCAGCCCCAGCATTTT.

The sample holds a few counts of this clone. CDR3 residues: CASSSDSNYGYTF. CDR3 in DNA: TGTGCCAGCAGCTCCGACAGTAACTATGGCTACACCTTC. V and J are TRBV7-3 and TRBJ1-2; tentatively, D is TRBD1 (5 bases). Trimming shortened V by 4 bases and J by 1 base, and 7 bases separated the two germline ends. CDR3 length equals 13 residues. Germline V CDR1 and CDR2: SGHTA, FQGTGA.

This chain joins TRBV25-1 and TRBJ1-2; possible D gene TRBD1, 6 bases. CDR1 and CDR2 from the germline V gene are MGHDK and SYGVNS. Trimming cost V 4 bases and J 7 bases, with 16 bases left between them. The CDR3 sequence is 14 residues long. CDR3 loop: CASSVRGQGVGYTF. The CDR3 DNA sequence: TGTGCCAGCAGTGTCCGGGGGCAAGGGGTTGGCTACACCTTC.

The chain carries TRBV29-1 and TRBJ1-2; 7 nucleotides agree with TRBD1. The CDR3 consists of 11 residues. Germline V gene sequence: CDR1 SQVTM, CDR2 ANQGSEA. The trim removed 6 bases at V and 7 bases at J, leaving 5 bases unmatched. In DNA, the CDR3 is TGCAGCGTCGACAACAGGGGTGGCTACACCTTC. Translation: CSVDNRGGYTF.

The rearrangement joins TRBV29-1 to TRBJ2-4; TRBD2 is a possible D gene (5 bases). CDR3 length: 13 residues. Germline CDR1 SQVTM, CDR2 ANQGSEA. The V gene lost 3 bases and the J gene lost 6 bases, with 12 bases spanning the gap. The CDR3 bases are TGCAGCGTTGACGGGGATGCCTTAAACATTCAGTACTTC. Residues: CSVDGDALNIQYF.

The chain is built from TRBV5-1 and TRBJ2-7; tentatively, D is TRBD1 (5 bases). Between the trimmed V and J ends, which lost 0 bases and 2 bases, there was a span of 6 bases. The CDR3 runs to 13 residues. Germline V lookup: CDR1 SGHRS, CDR2 YFSETQ. CDR3 nucleotide sequence: TGCGCCAGCAGCTTGGGCAGGGCCTACGAGCAGTACTTC. Its protein product is CASSLGRAYEQYF. Complete variable domain (other parts from reference TRBV5-1 and TRBJ2-7): KAGVTQTPRYLIKTRGQQVTLSCSPISGHRSVSWYQQTPGQGLQFLFEYFSETQRNKGNFPGRFSGRQFSNSRSEMNVSTLELGDSALYLCASSLGRAYEQYFGPGTRLTVT.

The chain links TRBV29-1 to TRBJ1-6; D may be TRBD1 (5 bases). The germline V gene encodes CDR1 SQVTM and CDR2 ANQGSEA. There are 13 residues in the CDR3. V shed 4 bases and J shed 4 bases, with 8 bases lying between them. The CDR3 region has the DNA TGCAGCGTTGCGACAGCTTATAATTCACCCCTCCACTTT. This gives the protein CSVATAYNSPLHF.

The chain carries TRBV5-1 and TRBJ2-5; 8 positions match TRBD1. This CDR3 spans 16 amino acids. J was trimmed by 5 bases and V by 4 bases; bases with no gene match: 13. From germline, CDR1 is SGHRS and CDR2 YFSETQ. The CDR3 protein is CASSRSDRGNGETQYF. CDR3 nucleotide sequence: TGCGCCAGCAGCCGCTCTGACAGGGGCAACGGGGAGACCCAGTACTTC.